Below are 27 T cell receptor beta chains sequenced from a single sample in a study of regulatory T cells in long-lasting Graves disease. The time point: newly diagnosed GD, antithyroid drugs for less than 3 months. There was RNA extracted from PBMCs, and the TCR library was made from it. iRepertoire HTBI primers and Arm-PCR of CDR3 regions built TCR beta libraries. One entry per CDR3 protein results from TCRdb running MiXCR on the multiplex PCR reads. Found here are roughly 530,000 distinct CDR3 sequences, 15% to 20% of them singletons; the top ten hold approximately 25%. The same data also contributed to another study, on T cells in Graves' hyperthyroidism and ophthalmopathy.

The source was peripheral blood mononuclear cells (PBMCs), collected at new diagnosis, from a patient treated with antithyroid drugs. The source of these receptors is a woman aged 35-65 years with Graves disease.

This clonotype occurred many times. The chain joins TRBV27 to TRBJ1-5; D uncertain. The V and J ends lost 7 bases and 7 bases respectively, with 11 bases between them. Germline V gene data show CDR1 as MNHEY and CDR2 as SMNVEV (reference sequence). This CDR3 has 12 amino acids. The CDR3: CASNQRGQPQHF. The CDR3 bases are TGTGCCAGCAACCAACGGGGACAGCCCCAGCATTTT.

J is TRBJ2-3 and V is TRBV2; D gene uncertain. This CDR3 comprises 14 residues. Between the trimmed V and J ends, which lost 2 bases and 6 bases, there was a span of 12 bases. Germline V lookup: CDR1 SNHLY, CDR2 FYNNEI. The CDR3 protein is CASSENSEIDTQYF. DNA for the CDR3: TGTGCCAGCAGTGAAAATTCTGAGATCGATACGCAGTATTTT.

There are many counts of this clonotype. J is TRBJ2-7 and V is TRBV11-2; tentatively, D is TRBD1 (6 bases). In germline, CDR1 is SGHAT, CDR2 FQNNGV. Trimming pared 3 bases from V and 5 bases from J, leaving 11 bases between. This CDR3 is built from 13 residues. CDR3 residues: CASSLSGGDEQYF. In DNA, the CDR3 is TGTGCCAGCAGCTTGAGTGGGGGCGACGAGCAGTACTTC.

This clonotype was observed many times. J is TRBJ1-2 and V is TRBV12-3 or TRBV12-4; no definite D call. V shed 6 bases and J shed 4 bases, with 12 bases lying between them. The CDR3 totals 13 residues. The CDR3 DNA reads as TGTGCCAGCAGCCTCTCGATGGCCTATGGCTACACCTTC. Encoded protein: CASSLSMAYGYTF.

This clonotype was counted only a few times. This sequence joins TRBV15 and TRBJ2-5; a weak D match, TRBD1 (6 bases). CDR1 LNHNV and CDR2 YYDKDF come from the germline V gene (reference sequence). This CDR3 comprises 14 residues. Trimming stripped 1 base from V and 3 bases from J, with 9 bases between. In nucleotides, the CDR3 is TGTGCCACCAGCAGAGGAGGGGGAGAAGAGACCCAGTACTTC. This encodes CATSRGGGEETQYF.

This sequence joins TRBV6-9 and TRBJ1-1; 7 bases match TRBD1. Germline trimming cut 2 bases from V and 10 bases from J; bases unmatched to any gene: 7. Germline V gives CDR1 MNHGY, CDR2 SVAAGI. The CDR3 is made up of 13 amino acids. CDR3: CASSYLDRDGAFF. CDR3 nucleotides: TGTGCCAGCAGTTATCTCGACAGGGACGGAGCTTTCTTT.

The sample holds a few counts of this clonotype. J is TRBJ2-4 and V is TRBV11-2; D possibly corresponds to TRBD1 (5 bases). Germline loops: CDR1 SGHAT, CDR2 FQNNGV. V was pared by 1 base and J by 3 bases, with 13 bases between. CDR3 size: 16 residues. For the CDR3, the DNA is TGTGCCAGCAGCTTAGTTGTAGGGGTGGACAAAAACATTCAGTACTTC. The encoded protein is CASSLVVGVDKNIQYF.

This clonotype was seen many times. V gene TRBV6-1 combines with J gene TRBJ1-1; D is unclear. The CDR3 is made up of 13 amino acids. Trimming stripped 7 bases from V and 8 bases from J, with 17 bases between. Germline-derived CDR1 and CDR2 are MNHNS and SASEGT. The CDR3 DNA reads TGTGCCAGCAATGCAGTCAGATCAGTGGAAGCTTTCTTT. It yields the protein CASNAVRSVEAFF.

This clonotype came up many times. This sequence joins TRBV6-5 and TRBJ2-5; perhaps TRBD2 as D (7 bases). This CDR3 contains 15 residues. Germline V lookup: CDR1 MNHEY, CDR2 SVGAGI. V lost 0 bases and J 5 bases, leaving 13 bases between the germline ends. DNA for the CDR3: TGTGCCAGCAGTTACTCTGGGGGGGCATGGGAGACCCAGTACTTC. Amino acids: CASSYSGGAWETQYF.

In DNA form, the CDR3 reads TGCGCCAGCAGCCCACGAGGGGGGAGAGGCACCTACGAGCAGTACTTC. It is translated as CASSPRGGRGTYEQYF. V gene TRBV5-1 combines with J gene TRBJ2-7; either TRBD1 or TRBD2 may supply D (6 bases each). Germline loops: CDR1 SGHRS, CDR2 YFSETQ. Trimming cost V 4 bases and J 2 bases, with 19 bases left between them. The CDR3 is made up of 16 amino acids.

This clonotype has at least ten counts. The chain recombines TRBV10-2 with TRBJ1-5; 11 bases align to TRBD1. CDR3 length: 14 amino acids. The junction had 6 bases not matched to a gene; V was cut back by 8 bases and J by 6 bases. The V gene's germline CDR1 is WSHSY and CDR2 SAAADI. The CDR3 loop is CASGDRGLGQPQHF. The CDR3 DNA reads TGCGCCAGCGGGGACAGGGGGTTAGGTCAGCCCCAGCATTTT.

This clonotype appeared many times. This chain links TRBV12-3 or TRBV12-4 with TRBJ2-3; TRBD2 matches 7 bases. This CDR3 is 15 amino acids long. With V trimmed by 4 bases and J by 1 base, 5 bases remained unmatched. The CDR3 DNA reads TGTGCCAGCAGTTCCAGCGGGGACCGCACAGATACGCAGTATTTT. This gives the protein CASSSSGDRTDTQYF.

There are many counts of this clonotype. The chain joins TRBV18 to TRBJ2-7; D gene ambiguous. The CDR3 runs to 14 residues. From germline, CDR1 is KGHSH and CDR2 LQKENI. Trimming shortened V by 4 bases and J by 5 bases, and 15 bases separated the two germline ends. This chain's CDR3 is CASSLSVMGNEQYF. DNA for the CDR3: TGTGCCAGCTCACTTTCTGTTATGGGGAACGAGCAGTACTTC.

The chain combines TRBV9 with TRBJ1-3; D not certain. CDR3 size: 14 residues. Germline V CDR1 and CDR2: SGDLS, YYNGEE. V lost 0 bases, J lost 4 bases, and 8 bases lay in between. CDR3 amino acids: CASSVEQIGNTIYF. In DNA, the CDR3 is TGTGCCAGCAGCGTAGAGCAGATCGGAAACACCATATATTTT.

Ten or more counts support this clonotype. The chain employs TRBV10-3 and TRBJ1-1; D is unresolved. The germline V gene has CDR1 ENHRY and CDR2 SYGVKD. Trimming removed 4 bases at V and 5 bases at J, with 11 bases between. The CDR3 spans 13 residues. This CDR3 is CAISAAPGTEAFF. In nucleotides, the CDR3 is TGTGCCATCAGTGCCGCCCCGGGAACTGAAGCTTTCTTT.

A remark on this clonotype: This clone may be a read error of a much larger clone one base away. This sequence joins TRBV10-3 and TRBJ2-5, with 7 bases identical to TRBD1. The CDR3 totals 15 residues. The J segment lost 11 bases and the V segment lost 2 bases, leaving 14 bases of the junction unmatched. The V gene's germline CDR1 is ENHRY and CDR2 SYGVKD. CDR3 amino acids: CAISEDRASYNEQYF. The DNA of the CDR3 is TGTGCCATCAGTGAGGACAGGGCATCTTACAATGAGCAGTACTTC.

This clonotype appeared many times. J is TRBJ1-5 and V is TRBV20-1; tentative D call: TRBD1 (6 bases). CDR3 length: 17 residues. V lost 0 bases and J 1 base, leaving 16 bases between the germline ends. CDR1 and CDR2 (germline): DFQATT, SNEGSKA (reference sequence). The CDR3 is CSARDRVLGQSNQPQHF. In nucleotides, the CDR3 is TGCAGTGCTAGAGATCGAGTATTGGGACAAAGCAATCAGCCCCAGCATTTT.

At least ten counts were recorded for this clonotype. The rearrangement joins TRBV27 to TRBJ2-1, with TRBD1 matching 8 bases. Germline V gives CDR1 MNHEY, CDR2 SMNVEV (reference sequence). V lost 5 bases and J lost 6; bases outside the gene matches: 9. The CDR3 spans 15 residues. The CDR3 here is CASSPRTGLVNEQFF. The DNA for the CDR3 is TGTGCCAGCAGTCCGAGGACAGGGCTCGTCAATGAGCAGTTCTTC.

Of note for this clonotype: A read error may be the cause here, since a much bigger clone is one base away. The genes are TRBV6-1 and TRBJ2-7; TRBD2 matches at 11 bases. CDR3 length equals 17 residues. With 6 bases clipped from V and 0 bases from J, the junction kept 10 bases outside the gene matches. Germline V CDR1 and CDR2: MNHNS, SASEGT. The CDR3 sequence is CASRASGGPMSSYEQYF. Written as DNA, the CDR3 is TGTGCCAGCAGGGCTAGCGGGGGGCCTATGTCCTCCTACGAGCAGTACTTC.

V gene TRBV18 combines with J gene TRBJ2-7; D unresolved. With 8 bases removed from V and 6 bases from J, the gap between germline ends came to 11 bases. Germline values: CDR1 KGHSH, CDR2 LQKENI. This CDR3 has 11 amino acids. The CDR3 is CASPLLGEQYF. The CDR3 region has the DNA TGTGCCAGCCCACTATTAGGCGAGCAGTACTTC.

The table lists this clonotype with many counts. V is TRBV24-1 and J is TRBJ2-1; 16 nucleotides line up with TRBD2. In germline, CDR1 is KGHDR, CDR2 SFDVKD. Trimming took 3 bases from V and 8 from J; bases not matched to a gene: 6. This CDR3 is built from 17 residues. CDR3 in amino acids: CATSDPPGTSGGDEQFF. As DNA, the CDR3 is TGTGCCACCAGTGATCCTCCCGGGACTAGCGGGGGGGATGAGCAGTTCTTC.

This clonotype appeared many times. The chain carries TRBV10-1 and TRBJ2-7; D is perhaps TRBD1 (6 bases). The CDR3 contains 14 residues. CDR1 and CDR2 (germline): WNHNN, SYGVQD (reference sequence). V lost 3 bases and J lost 2, with 11 bases in between. CDR3 residues: CASSDGQGTYEQYF. The CDR3 nucleotides are TGCGCCAGCAGTGATGGGCAGGGGACCTACGAGCAGTACTTC.

There are a few counts of this clonotype. The chain carries TRBV6-2 or TRBV6-3 and TRBJ2-3; 8 positions match TRBD1. This CDR3 region has 14 residues. Germline V CDR1 and CDR2: MNHEY, SVGEGT. V lost 7 bases and J lost 4; bases outside the gene matches: 7. The CDR3 loop reads CASTQDRVADTQYF. CDR3 bases: TGTGCCAGCACTCAGGACAGGGTAGCAGATACGCAGTATTTT.

This clonotype was seen a handful of times. The chain couples TRBV5-1 to TRBJ2-5; no definite D call. The length of the CDR3 is 13 residues. Germline V gene lookup returns CDR1 SGHRS and CDR2 YFSETQ. The V end was cut by 1 base, the J end by 4 bases, with 8 bases between. This CDR3 reads CASSLNILETQYF. CDR3 bases: TGCGCCAGCAGCTTGAACATTTTAGAGACCCAGTACTTC.

This clonotype was detected a few times. The chain couples TRBV7-2 to TRBJ1-1, with 11 bases lining up with TRBD1. This CDR3 has 14 amino acids. Trimming removed 8 bases from V and 5 bases from J; junction bases left unmatched: 7. The germline gives CDR1 SGHTA, CDR2 FQGNSA. CDR3: CASGRTGGRTEAFF. DNA for the CDR3: TGTGCCAGCGGCCGGACAGGGGGCAGGACTGAAGCTTTCTTT.

This clonotype was picked up many times. This chain connects TRBV6-5 to TRBJ1-3; D gene unclear. Trimming shortened V by 4 bases and J by 5 bases, and 15 bases separated the two germline ends. Germline V CDR1 and CDR2: MNHEY, SVGAGI. This CDR3 comprises 15 residues. The CDR3 DNA follows: TGTGCCAGCAGTTCAAAGAGAGGGCAGCGAAACACCATATATTTT. The encoded protein is CASSSKRGQRNTIYF.

The chain recombines TRBV9 with TRBJ1-1; 9 bases fit TRBD1. V gave up 3 bases and J gave up 5 bases; unmatched junction bases: 8. From germline, CDR1 is SGDLS and CDR2 YYNGEE. There are 15 residues in the CDR3. The CDR3, as DNA: TGTGCCAGCAGCGCTACAGGGGGCGCGAATACTGAAGCTTTCTTT. The encoded protein is CASSATGGANTEAFF.